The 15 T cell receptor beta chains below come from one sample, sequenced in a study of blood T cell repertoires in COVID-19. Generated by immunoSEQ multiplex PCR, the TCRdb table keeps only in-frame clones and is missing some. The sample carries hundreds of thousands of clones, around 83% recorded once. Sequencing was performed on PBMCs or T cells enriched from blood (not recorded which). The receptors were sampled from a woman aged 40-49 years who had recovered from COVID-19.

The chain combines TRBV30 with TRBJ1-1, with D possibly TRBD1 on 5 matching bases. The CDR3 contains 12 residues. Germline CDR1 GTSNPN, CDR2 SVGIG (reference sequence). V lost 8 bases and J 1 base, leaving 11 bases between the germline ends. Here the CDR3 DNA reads TGTGCCCGCGGACACCAGAACACTGAAGCTTTCTTT. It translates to CARGHQNTEAFF.

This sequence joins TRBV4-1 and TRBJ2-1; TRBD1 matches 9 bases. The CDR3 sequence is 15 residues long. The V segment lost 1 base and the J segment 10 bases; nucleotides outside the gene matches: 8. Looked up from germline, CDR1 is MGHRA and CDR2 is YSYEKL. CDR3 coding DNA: TGCGCCAGCAGCCAAGGGGACAGGGCTGGGGACGAGCAGTTCTTC. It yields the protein CASSQGDRAGDEQFF.

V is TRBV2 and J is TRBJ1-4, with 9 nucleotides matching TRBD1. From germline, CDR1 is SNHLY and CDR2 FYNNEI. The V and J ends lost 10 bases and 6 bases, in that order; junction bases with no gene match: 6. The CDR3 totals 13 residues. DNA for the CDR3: TGTGCCAACAAGGACAGGGGATATGAAAAACTGTTTTTT. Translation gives CANKDRGYEKLFF.

The CDR3 spells CAWEISEGGEQYF. The CDR3 nucleotides read TGTGCCTGGGAAATTTCTGAGGGCGGCGAGCAGTACTTC. The chain employs TRBV30 and TRBJ2-7; D might be TRBD2 (5 bases). V was clipped by 5 bases and J by 6 bases, with 17 bases between them. The CDR3 contains 13 residues. The germline V gene encodes CDR1 GTSNPN and CDR2 SVGIG (reference sequence).

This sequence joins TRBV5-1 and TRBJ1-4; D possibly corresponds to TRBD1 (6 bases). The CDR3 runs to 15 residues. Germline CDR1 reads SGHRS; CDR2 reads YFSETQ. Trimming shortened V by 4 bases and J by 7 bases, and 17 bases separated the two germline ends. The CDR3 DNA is TGCGCCAGCAGCCCCCAGGGGTTCGTACCTGAAAAACTGTTTTTT. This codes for CASSPQGFVPEKLFF. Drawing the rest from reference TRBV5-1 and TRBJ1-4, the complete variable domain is KAGVTQTPRYLIKTRGQQVTLSCSPISGHRSVSWYQQTPGQGLQFLFEYFSETQRNKGNFPGRFSGRQFSNSRSEMNVSTLELGDSALYLCASSPQGFVPEKLFFGSGTQLSVL.

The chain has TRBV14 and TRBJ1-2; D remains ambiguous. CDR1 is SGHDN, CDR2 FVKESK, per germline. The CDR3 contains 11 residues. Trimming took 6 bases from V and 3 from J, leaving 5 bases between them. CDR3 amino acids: CASSRDYGYTF. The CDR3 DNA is TGTGCCAGCAGTCGGGACTATGGCTACACCTTC.

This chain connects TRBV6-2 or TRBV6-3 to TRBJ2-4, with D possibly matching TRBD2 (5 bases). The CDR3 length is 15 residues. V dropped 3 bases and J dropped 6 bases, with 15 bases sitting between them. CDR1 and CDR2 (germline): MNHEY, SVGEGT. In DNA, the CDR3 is TGTGCCAGCAGTTATGTGGGAGCCACAAGAAACATTCAGTACTTC. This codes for CASSYVGATRNIQYF.

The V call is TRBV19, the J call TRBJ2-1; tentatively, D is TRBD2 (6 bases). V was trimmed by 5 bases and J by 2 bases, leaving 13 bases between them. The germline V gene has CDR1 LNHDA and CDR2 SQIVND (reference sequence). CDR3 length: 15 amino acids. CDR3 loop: CASSSLVAAYNEQFF. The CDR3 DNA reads TGTGCCAGTAGTTCTTTAGTAGCGGCCTACAATGAGCAGTTCTTC.

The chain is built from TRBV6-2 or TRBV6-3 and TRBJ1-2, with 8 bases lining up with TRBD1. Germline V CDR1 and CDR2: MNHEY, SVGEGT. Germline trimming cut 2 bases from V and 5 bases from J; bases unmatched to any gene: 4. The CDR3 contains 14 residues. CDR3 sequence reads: CASSYQGARYGYTF. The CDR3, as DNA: TGTGCCAGCAGTTACCAGGGGGCAAGATATGGCTACACCTTC.

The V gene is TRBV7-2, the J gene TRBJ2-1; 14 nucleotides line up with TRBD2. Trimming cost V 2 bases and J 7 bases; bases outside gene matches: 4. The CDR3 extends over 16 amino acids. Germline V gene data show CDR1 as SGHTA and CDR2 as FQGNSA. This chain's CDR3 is CASSLWGTSGGNEQFF. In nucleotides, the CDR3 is TGTGCCAGCAGCTTATGGGGGACTAGCGGGGGAAATGAGCAGTTCTTC. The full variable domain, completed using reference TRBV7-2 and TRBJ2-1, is GAGVSQSPSNKVTEKGKDVELRCDPISGHTALYWYRQSLGQGLEFLIYFQGNSAPDKSGLPSDRFSAERTGGSVSTLTIQRTQQEDSAVYLCASSLWGTSGGNEQFFGPGTRLTVL.

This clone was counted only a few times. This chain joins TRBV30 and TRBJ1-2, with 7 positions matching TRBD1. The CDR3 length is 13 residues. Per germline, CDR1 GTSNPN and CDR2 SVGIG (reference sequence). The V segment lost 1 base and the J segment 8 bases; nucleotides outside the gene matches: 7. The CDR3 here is CAWSANRGWGYTF. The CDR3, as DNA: TGTGCCTGGAGTGCCAACAGGGGATGGGGCTACACCTTC.

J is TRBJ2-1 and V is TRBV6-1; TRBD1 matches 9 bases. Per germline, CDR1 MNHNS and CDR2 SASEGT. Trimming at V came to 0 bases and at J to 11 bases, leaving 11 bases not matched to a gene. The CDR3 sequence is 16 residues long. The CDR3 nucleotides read TGTGCCAGCAGTGAAGCGAGTTTGGGACAGGGCGTCAAGCAGTTCTTC. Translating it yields CASSEASLGQGVKQFF.

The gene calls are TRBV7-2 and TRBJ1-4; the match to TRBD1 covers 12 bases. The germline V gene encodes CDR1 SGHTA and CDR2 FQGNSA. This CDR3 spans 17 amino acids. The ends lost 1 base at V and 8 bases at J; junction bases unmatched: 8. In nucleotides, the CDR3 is TGTGCCAGCAGCTTAGTGGGACAGGGGGCCATAGTGGAAAAACTGTTTTTT. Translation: CASSLVGQGAIVEKLFF.

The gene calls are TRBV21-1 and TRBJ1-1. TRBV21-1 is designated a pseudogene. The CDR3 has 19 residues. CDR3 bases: TGTGCCAGCAGCAAAGAAACCCCAGCGGGGGCCCCGTTAAGCACTGAAGCTTTCTTT. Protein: CASSKETPAGAPLSTEAFF.

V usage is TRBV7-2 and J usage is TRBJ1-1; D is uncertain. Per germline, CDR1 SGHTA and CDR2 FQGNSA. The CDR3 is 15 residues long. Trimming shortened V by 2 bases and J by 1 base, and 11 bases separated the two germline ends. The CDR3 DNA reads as TGTGCCAGCAGCTTAAGAGGGCGGGGGAACACTGAAGCTTTCTTT. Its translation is CASSLRGRGNTEAFF.